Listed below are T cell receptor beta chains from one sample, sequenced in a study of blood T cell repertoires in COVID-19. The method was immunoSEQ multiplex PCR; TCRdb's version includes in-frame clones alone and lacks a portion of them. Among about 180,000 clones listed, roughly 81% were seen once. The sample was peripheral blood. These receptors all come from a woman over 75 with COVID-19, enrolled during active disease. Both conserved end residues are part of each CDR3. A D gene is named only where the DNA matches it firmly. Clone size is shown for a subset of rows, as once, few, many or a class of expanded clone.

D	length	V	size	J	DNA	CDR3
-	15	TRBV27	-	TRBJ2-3	TGTGCCAGCAGTTTATCACCTACTAGCACAGATACGCAGTATTTT	CASSLSPTSTDTQYF
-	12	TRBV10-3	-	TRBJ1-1	TGTGCCATCAATTCCGGGGGGGATGAAGCTTTCTTT	CAINSGGDEAFF
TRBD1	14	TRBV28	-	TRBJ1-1	TGTGCCAGCAGTTTGAAGTTGGGACAGTCTGAAGCTTTCTTT	CASSLKLGQSEAFF
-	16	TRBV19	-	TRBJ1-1	TGTGCCAGTAGCACCGGGATCCCCAGGGGGAACACTGAAGCTTTCTTT	CASSTGIPRGNTEAFF
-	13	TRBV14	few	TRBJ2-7	TGTGCCAGCAGCCTTTCTCTGGAGTCCGAGCAGTACTTC	CASSLSLESEQYF
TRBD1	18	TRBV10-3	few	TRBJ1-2	TGTGCCATCAGTGAGTCCCCCCGTCGGACAGGGAAGCACTATGGCTACACCTTC	CAISESPRRTGKHYGYTF
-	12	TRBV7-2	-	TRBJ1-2	TGTGCCAGCAGCTCAAACAGGGCTGGCTACACCTTC	CASSSNRAGYTF
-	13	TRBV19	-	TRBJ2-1	TGTGCCAGTAGTAGCCGGGACAACAATGAGCAGTTCTTC	CASSSRDNNEQFF
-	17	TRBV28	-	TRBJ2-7	TGTGCCAGCAGTTCCTTCCACATAGGAGGGTTTACCTACGAGCAGTACTTC	CASSSFHIGGFTYEQYF
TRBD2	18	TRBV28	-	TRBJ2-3	TGTGCCAGCAGCCCCCTAGCTAGCGGGAGGGCGGTTACAGATACGCAGTATTTT	CASSPLASGRAVTDTQYF
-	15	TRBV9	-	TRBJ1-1	TGTGCCAGCAGCCCAGAGGGGGAGGGGAACACTGAAGCTTTCTTT	CASSPEGEGNTEAFF
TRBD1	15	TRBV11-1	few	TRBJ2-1	TGTGCCAGCAGCTTAGGGGGACAGGGGTGGGATGAGCAGTTCTTC	CASSLGGQGWDEQFF
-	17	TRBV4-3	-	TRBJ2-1	TGCGCCAGCAGCCAAGAGGTTTACGGGGGGCCTTACAATGAGCAGTTCTTC	CASSQEVYGGPYNEQFF
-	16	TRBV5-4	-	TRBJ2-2	TGTGCCAGCAGCTTGGTCGGCGGGACCTACACCGGGGAGCTGTTTTTT	CASSLVGGTYTGELFF
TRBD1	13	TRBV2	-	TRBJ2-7	TGTGCCAGCACCGGGACAGGGCCCTACGAGCAGTACTTC	CASTGTGPYEQYF
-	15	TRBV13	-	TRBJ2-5	TGTGCCAGCAGCTCACTACTAGATCTCAAAGAGACCCAGTACTTC	CASSSLLDLKETQYF
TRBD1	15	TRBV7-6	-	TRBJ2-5	TGTGCCAGCAGCCCCGACAGGGGGCTGAAAGAGACCCAGTACTTC	CASSPDRGLKETQYF
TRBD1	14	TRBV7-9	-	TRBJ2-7	TGTGCCAGCAGCCCGACAGGGGGCGCTTACGAGCAGTACTTC	CASSPTGGAYEQYF
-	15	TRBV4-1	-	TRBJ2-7	TGCGCCAGCAGCCACCATCCGGGCAGGGACTACGAGCAGTACTTC	CASSHHPGRDYEQYF
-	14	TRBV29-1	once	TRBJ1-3	TGCAGCGTTGACGTGCGGGGGCAGGGAAACACCATATATTTT	CSVDVRGQGNTIYF
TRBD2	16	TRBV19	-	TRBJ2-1	TGTGCCAGTAGTATGGTTGGTCTAGCGGGAGTGGTTGAGCAGTTCTTC	CASSMVGLAGVVEQFF
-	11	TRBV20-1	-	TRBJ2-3	TGCAGTGCTAGAGCCCGAGATACGCAGTATTTT	CSARARDTQYF
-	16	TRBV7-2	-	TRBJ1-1	TGTGCCAGCAGGTCCAATCCCCGGGGGGGGGACACTGAAGCTTTCTTT	CASRSNPRGGDTEAFF
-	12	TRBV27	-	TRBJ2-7	TGTGCCAGCGCTACAGAGACCTACGAGCAGTACTTC	CASATETYEQYF
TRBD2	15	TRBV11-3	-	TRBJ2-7	TGTGCCAGCAGCCGTCCGACTAGCGGGGTATACGAGCAGTACTTC	CASSRPTSGVYEQYF
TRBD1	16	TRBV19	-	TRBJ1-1	TGTGCCAGTAGTATACCATGGGGGACAGGGCACACTGAAGCTTTCTTT	CASSIPWGTGHTEAFF
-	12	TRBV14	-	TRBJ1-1	TGTGCCAGCAGCCCGACAGGAAGGCAAGCTTTCTTT	CASSPTGRQAFF